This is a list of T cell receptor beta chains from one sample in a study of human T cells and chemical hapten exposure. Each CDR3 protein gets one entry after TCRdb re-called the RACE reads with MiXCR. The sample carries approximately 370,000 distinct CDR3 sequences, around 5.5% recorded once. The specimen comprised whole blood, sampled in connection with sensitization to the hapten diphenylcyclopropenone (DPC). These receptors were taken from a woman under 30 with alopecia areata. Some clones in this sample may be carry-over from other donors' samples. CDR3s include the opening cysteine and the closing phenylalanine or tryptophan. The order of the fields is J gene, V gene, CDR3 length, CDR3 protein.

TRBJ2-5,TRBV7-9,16,CASSPFSRVKGETQYF
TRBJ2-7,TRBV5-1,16,CASSFGVGQIPYEQYF
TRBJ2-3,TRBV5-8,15,CASSSGQGSTDTQYF
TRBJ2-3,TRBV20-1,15,CSAQRRGTSTDTQYF
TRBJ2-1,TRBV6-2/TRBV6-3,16,CASTAPSWGKYNEQFF
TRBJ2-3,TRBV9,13,CASSVDGGRTQYF
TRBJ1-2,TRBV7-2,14,CASSSDRANYGYTF
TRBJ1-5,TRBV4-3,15,CASSQDLRVDQPQHF
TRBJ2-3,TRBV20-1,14,CSAEVGRDMSTQYF
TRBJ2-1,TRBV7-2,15,CASSHGTSGEPEQFF
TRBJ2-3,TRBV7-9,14,CASSPRTGVNTQYF
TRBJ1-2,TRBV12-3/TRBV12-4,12,CASSLGPPRYTF
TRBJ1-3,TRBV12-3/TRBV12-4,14,CASSLTGQGNTIYF
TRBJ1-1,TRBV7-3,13,CASRVGLNTEAFF
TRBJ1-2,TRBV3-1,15,CASSQVLTGVYGYTF
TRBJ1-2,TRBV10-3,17,CAISESGRDTRWYGYTF
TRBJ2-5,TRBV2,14,CASSETPGVETQYF
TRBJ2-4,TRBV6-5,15,CASSYGGGAKNIQYF
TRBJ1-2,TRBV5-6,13,CASSGQGHYGYTF
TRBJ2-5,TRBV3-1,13,CASSQDAGRTQYF
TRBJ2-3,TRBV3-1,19,CASSQGAASGGKARDTQYF
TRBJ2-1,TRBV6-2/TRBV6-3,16,CASTPGQGISYNEQFF
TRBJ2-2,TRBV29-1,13,CSVRTSITGELFF
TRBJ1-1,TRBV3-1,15,CASSPGQGWDTEAFF
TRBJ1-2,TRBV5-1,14,CASRGQGSADGYTF
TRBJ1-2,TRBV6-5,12,CASRTDKYGYTF
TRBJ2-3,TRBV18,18,CASSPPRLSPAGGDTQYF
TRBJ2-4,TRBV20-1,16,CSASLLAGTTKNIQYF
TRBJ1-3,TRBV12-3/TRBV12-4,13,CASRKTGVDTIYF
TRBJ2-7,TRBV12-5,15,CASASGQGTTYEQYF
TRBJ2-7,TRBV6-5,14,CASSYVGGAYEQYF